Listed below are T cell receptor beta chains from one sample, sequenced in a study of blood T cell repertoires in COVID-19. Sequencing used immunoSEQ multiplex PCR; TCRdb keeps in-frame clones, though not all of them. The sample has tens of thousands of clones, 85% to 90% seen once. Source material: peripheral blood. These receptors all come from a woman between 55 and 75 years old with COVID-19, enrolled during active disease. Each CDR3 is given with its conserved first and last residue. The order of the fields is D gene, CDR3 length, J gene, V gene, clone size, CDR3 protein, CDR3 DNA. The D gene is left open where the match is weak. Size is stated for part of the rows, as once, few or many counts, or as a class when the clone is expanded.

TRBD1 | 15 | TRBJ1-4 | TRBV5-1 | - | CASSIKTGSNEKLFF | TGCGCCAGCAGCATCAAGACAGGGAGTAATGAAAAACTGTTTTTT
- | 15 | TRBJ2-3 | TRBV7-2 | - | CASSLAGVSTDTQYF | TGTGCCAGCAGCTTAGCAGGGGTATCCACAGATACGCAGTATTTT
- | 15 | TRBJ1-1 | TRBV18 | once | CASSHPAGGGTEAFF | TGTGCCAGCTCACACCCGGCCGGTGGAGGAACTGAAGCTTTCTTT
- | 15 | TRBJ1-6 | TRBV19 | - | CASRLEGRTNSPLHF | TGTGCCAGTAGGTTGGAGGGACGGACTAATTCACCCCTCCACTTT
TRBD2 | 16 | TRBJ2-7 | TRBV4-1 | few | CASSQERTSGSYEQYF | TGCGCCAGCAGCCAAGAAAGGACTAGCGGGAGCTACGAGCAGTACTTC
- | 16 | TRBJ2-7 | TRBV27 | few | CASSFTLGESGYEQYF | TGTGCCAGCAGTTTCACTCTCGGGGAATCGGGATACGAGCAGTACTTC
- | 17 | TRBJ1-3 | TRBV27 | few | CASSFSGRSGVGNTIYF | TGTGCCAGCAGTTTTTCAGGACGGTCGGGGGTTGGAAACACCATATATTTT
- | 11 | TRBJ2-1 | TRBV30 | - | CAWSHYNEQFF | TGTGCCTGGAGTCATTACAATGAGCAGTTCTTC
- | 17 | TRBJ2-2 | TRBV3-1/TRBV3-2 | - | CASSPQRPGRGTGELFF | TGTGCCAGCAGCCCTCAACGGCCAGGGCGGGGTACCGGGGAGCTGTTTTTT
- | 13 | TRBJ1-2 | TRBV27 | - | CASSSPGSSGYTF | TGTGCCAGCAGTTCACCGGGATCGAGTGGCTACACCTTC
- | 18 | TRBJ2-3 | TRBV6-2/TRBV6-3 | - | CASSYTFGSANGRDTQYF | TGTGCCAGCAGTTACACCTTTGGCAGCGCGAACGGAAGAGATACGCAGTATTTT
- | 16 | TRBJ1-4 | TRBV4-2 | - | CASSQDGAGQNEKLFF | TGTGCCAGCAGCCAAGATGGGGCAGGGCAAAATGAAAAACTGTTTTTT
TRBD1 | 11 | TRBJ1-2 | TRBV7-9 | - | CASTGGHGYTF | TGTGCCAGCACAGGGGGCCATGGCTACACCTTC
- | 14 | TRBJ2-3 | TRBV6-2/TRBV6-3 | - | CASSYRGTEDTQYF | TGTGCCAGCAGTTATCGCGGGACTGAAGATACGCAGTATTTT
TRBD1 | 18 | TRBJ2-7 | TRBV7-6 | - | CASSPNPSTGTGFYEQYF | TGTGCCAGCAGCCCGAACCCATCTACCGGGACAGGGTTCTACGAGCAGTACTTC
TRBD1 | 15 | TRBJ1-6 | TRBV6-5 | once | CASSYEVGQGSPLHF | TGTGCCAGCTCCTACGAGGTGGGACAGGGGTCACCCCTCCACTTT
TRBD1 | 15 | TRBJ1-2 | TRBV14 | few | CASSQYGTGGFGYTF | TGTGCCAGCAGCCAATACGGGACAGGGGGCTTTGGCTACACCTTC
TRBD2 | 11 | TRBJ2-1 | TRBV7-9 | - | CASSQGTSTFF | TGTGCCAGCAGCCAAGGGACTAGTACGTTCTTC
TRBD1 | 15 | TRBJ1-1 | TRBV5-1 | - | CASSVDRAFYTEAFF | TGCGCCAGCAGTGTAGACAGGGCTTTTTACACTGAAGCTTTCTTT
- | 14 | TRBJ2-5 | TRBV3-1/TRBV3-2 | - | CASSQEWGVETQYF | TGTGCCAGCAGCCAAGAATGGGGGGTGGAGACCCAGTACTTC
- | 14 | TRBJ1-5 | TRBV5-8 | - | CASNFQDSWQPQHF | TGTGCCAGCAACTTCCAGGATTCTTGGCAGCCCCAGCATTTT
TRBD1 | 14 | TRBJ1-6 | TRBV30 | - | CAWQDRAKVSPLHF | TGTGCCTGGCAGGACAGGGCAAAAGTGTCACCCCTCCACTTT
TRBD1 | 14 | TRBJ2-2 | TRBV11-2 | - | CASRRQGNTGELFF | TGTGCCAGCAGGAGACAGGGGAACACCGGGGAGCTGTTTTTT
TRBD2 | 17 | TRBJ2-3 | TRBV11-3 | - | CASSLEGTSGVTDTQYF | TGTGCCAGCAGCTTAGAGGGGACTAGCGGGGTCACAGATACGCAGTATTTT
TRBD1 | 13 | TRBJ2-7 | TRBV29-1 | - | CSVAGTGGLEQYF | TGCAGCGTAGCCGGGACAGGGGGCCTCGAGCAGTACTTC
TRBD2 | 15 | TRBJ2-4 | TRBV7-9 | - | CASSLGGLAENIQYF | TGTGCCAGCAGCCTGGGGGGACTAGCGGAAAACATTCAGTACTTC
- | 13 | TRBJ2-5 | TRBV5-6 | few | CASSLTSGETQYF | TGTGCCAGCAGCTTGACATCGGGAGAGACCCAGTACTTC
TRBD2 | 14 | TRBJ2-5 | TRBV7-2 | - | CASSPAGGLETQYF | TGTGCCAGCAGCCCAGCGGGAGGGTTAGAGACCCAGTACTTC
TRBD2 | 13 | TRBJ2-7 | TRBV27 | - | CASTSRGAYEQYF | TGTGCCAGCACCTCCCGGGGGGCCTACGAGCAGTACTTC
- | 14 | TRBJ1-4 | TRBV18 | - | CASSPLAGNEKLFF | TGTGCCAGCTCACCACTTGCGGGTAATGAAAAACTGTTTTTT
TRBD2 | 15 | TRBJ2-7 | TRBV4-1 | - | CASSQEGTRAGEQYF | TGCGCCAGCAGCCAAGAGGGGACTAGAGCCGGCGAGCAGTACTTC
- | 14 | TRBJ1-4 | TRBV7-9 | - | CASSLGAGVEKLFF | TGTGCCAGCAGCTTAGGAGCTGGTGTTGAAAAACTGTTTTTT
TRBD2 | 16 | TRBJ2-2 | TRBV4-2 | - | CASSQIAGVGTGELFF | TGTGCCAGCAGCCAAATAGCGGGAGTTGGGACCGGGGAGCTGTTTTTT
TRBD1 | 17 | TRBJ1-2 | TRBV25-1 | - | CASSGRQGAYRNYGYTF | TGTGCCAGCAGTGGTCGACAGGGCGCATACCGTAACTATGGCTACACCTTC
- | 14 | TRBJ2-3 | TRBV5-1 | - | CASSQLTSTDTQYF | TGCGCCAGCAGCCAACTTACTAGCACAGATACGCAGTATTTT
TRBD2 | 15 | TRBJ2-1 | TRBV5-6 | - | CASSLVAGGYNEQFF | TGTGCCAGCAGCTTGGTAGCGGGAGGCTACAATGAGCAGTTCTTC
TRBD1 | 15 | TRBJ1-3 | TRBV6-5 | once | CASSRGQGPGNTIYF | TGTGCCAGCAGTCGCGGACAGGGACCTGGAAACACCATATATTTT
- | 15 | TRBJ2-7 | TRBV18 | - | CASSPQGTGRYEQYF | TGTGCCAGCTCACCCCAGGGCACAGGGCGGTACGAGCAGTACTTC
- | 13 | TRBJ2-7 | TRBV5-1 | - | CASSVGRGLVQYF | TGCGCCAGCAGTGTCGGGAGAGGGCTAGTGCAGTACTTC
TRBD1 | 13 | TRBJ1-2 | TRBV6-5 | - | CASRAGTGDGYTF | TGTGCCAGCAGGGCAGGGACAGGGGACGGCTACACCTTC
- | 15 | TRBJ2-3 | TRBV28 | - | CASSPRGVSTDTQYF | TGTGCCAGCAGTCCCCGGGGAGTAAGCACAGATACGCAGTATTTT
- | 12 | TRBJ2-7 | TRBV6-5 | - | CASTRQTYEQYF | TGTGCCAGCACGCGACAGACTTACGAGCAGTACTTC